This T cell receptor (beta chain) is from a study of T cell repertoires in cytomegalovirus infection. This clonotype has a handful of counts. Its specificity is not known. General study points: There were HLA-C-restricted CMV-specific TCR beta clonotypes dominating the ex vivo response. Based on cumulative public TCR beta family frequency, carriers of CMV plus the relevant HLA were identified.

One entry per CDR3 protein, called by TCRdb with MiXCR from the reads. The data contain 150,000 to 200,000 distinct CDR3 sequences, about 30% of them singletons. The sequencing sample was made of PBMCs. The clonotype originates from a human donor in good health (CMV status not recorded). Some clones in this sample may be carry-over from other donors' samples.

This CDR3 reads CASSLSRGREVAEAFF. CDR3 coding DNA: TGTGCCAGCAGTCTCTCTAGGGGGCGAGAGGTCGCTGAAGCTTTCTTT. The V gene is TRBV6-5, the J gene TRBJ1-1; 7 nucleotides align to TRBD1. V gave up 5 bases and J gave up 6 bases; unmatched junction bases: 15. Per the germline V gene, CDR1 is MNHEY and CDR2 is SVGAGI. The CDR3 runs to 16 residues.